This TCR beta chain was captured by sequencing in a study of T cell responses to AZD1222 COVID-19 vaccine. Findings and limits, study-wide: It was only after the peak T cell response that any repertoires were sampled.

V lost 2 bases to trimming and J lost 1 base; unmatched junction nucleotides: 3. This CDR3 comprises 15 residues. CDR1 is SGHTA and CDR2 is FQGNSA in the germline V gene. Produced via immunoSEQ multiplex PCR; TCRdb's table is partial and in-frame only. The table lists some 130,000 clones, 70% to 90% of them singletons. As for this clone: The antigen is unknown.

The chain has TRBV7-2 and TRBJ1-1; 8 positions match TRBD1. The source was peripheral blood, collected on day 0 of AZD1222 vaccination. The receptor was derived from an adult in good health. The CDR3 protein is CASSLNRGGNTEAFF. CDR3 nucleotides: TGTGCCAGCAGCTTAAACAGGGGGGGGAACACTGAAGCTTTCTTT.